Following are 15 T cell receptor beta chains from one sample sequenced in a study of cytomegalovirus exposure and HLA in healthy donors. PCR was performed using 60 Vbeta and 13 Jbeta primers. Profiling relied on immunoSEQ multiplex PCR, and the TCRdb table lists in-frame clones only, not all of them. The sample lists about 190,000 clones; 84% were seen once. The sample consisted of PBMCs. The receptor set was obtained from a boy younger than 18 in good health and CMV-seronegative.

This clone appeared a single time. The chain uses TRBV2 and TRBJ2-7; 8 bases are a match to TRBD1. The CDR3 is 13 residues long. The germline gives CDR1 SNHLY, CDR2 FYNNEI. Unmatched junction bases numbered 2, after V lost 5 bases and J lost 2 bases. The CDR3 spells CASSQGAPYEQYF. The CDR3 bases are TGTGCCAGCAGTCAGGGGGCCCCCTACGAGCAGTACTTC.

CDR3 residues: CASSNTGTGGNQPQHF. Written as DNA, the CDR3 is TGTGCCAGCAGCAATACCGGGACAGGGGGCAATCAGCCCCAGCATTTT. The chain links TRBV7-8 to TRBJ1-5; 10 bases fit TRBD1. The CDR3 sequence is 16 residues long. Trimming cost V 5 bases and J 2 bases; bases outside gene matches: 6. Per germline, CDR1 SGHVS and CDR2 FQNEAQ.

CDR3 amino acids: CASSFSGRTDTQYF. In DNA, the CDR3 is TGTGCCAGCAGTTTTAGCGGGAGGACAGATACGCAGTATTTT. This chain uses TRBV27 with TRBJ2-3, with 10 bases matching TRBD2. The CDR3 consists of 14 residues. Germline-derived CDR1 and CDR2 are MNHEY and SMNVEV (reference sequence). The trim removed 3 bases at V and 3 bases at J, leaving 0 bases unmatched.

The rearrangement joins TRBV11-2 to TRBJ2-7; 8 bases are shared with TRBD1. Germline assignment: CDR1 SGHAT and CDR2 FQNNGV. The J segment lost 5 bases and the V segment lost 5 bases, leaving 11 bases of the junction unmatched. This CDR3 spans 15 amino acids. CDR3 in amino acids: CASSPVRTGFDEQYF. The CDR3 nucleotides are TGTGCCAGCAGCCCGGTGAGGACAGGGTTCGACGAGCAGTACTTC.

The CDR3 reads CASTSGGGIYTEAFF. DNA of the CDR3: TGCGCCAGCACGTCTGGGGGGGGAATTTACACTGAAGCTTTCTTT. V and J are TRBV5-1 and TRBJ1-1; tentative D call: TRBD1 (5 bases). V lost 6 bases, J lost 3 bases, and 18 bases lay in between. This CDR3 region has 15 residues. From germline, CDR1 is SGHRS and CDR2 YFSETQ.

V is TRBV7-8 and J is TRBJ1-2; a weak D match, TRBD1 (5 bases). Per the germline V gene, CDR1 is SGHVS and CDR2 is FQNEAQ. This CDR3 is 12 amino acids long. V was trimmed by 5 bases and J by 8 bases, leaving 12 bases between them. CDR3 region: CASSPRGGGYTF. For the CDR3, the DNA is TGTGCCAGCAGCCCCCGGGGGGGAGGCTACACCTTC.

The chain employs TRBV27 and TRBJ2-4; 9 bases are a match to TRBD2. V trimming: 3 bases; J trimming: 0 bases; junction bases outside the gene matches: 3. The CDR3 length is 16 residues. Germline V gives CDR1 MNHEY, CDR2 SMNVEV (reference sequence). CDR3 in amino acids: CASSFTSGLAKNIQYF. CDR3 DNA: TGTGCCAGCAGTTTCACTAGCGGGTTAGCCAAAAACATTCAGTACTTC.

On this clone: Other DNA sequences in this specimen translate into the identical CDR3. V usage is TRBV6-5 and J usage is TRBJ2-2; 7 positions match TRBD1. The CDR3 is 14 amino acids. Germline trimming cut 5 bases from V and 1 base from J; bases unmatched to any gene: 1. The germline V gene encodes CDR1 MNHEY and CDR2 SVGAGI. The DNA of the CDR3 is TGTGCCAGCAGTCGGACAGGGAACACCGGGGAGCTGTTTTTT. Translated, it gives CASSRTGNTGELFF.

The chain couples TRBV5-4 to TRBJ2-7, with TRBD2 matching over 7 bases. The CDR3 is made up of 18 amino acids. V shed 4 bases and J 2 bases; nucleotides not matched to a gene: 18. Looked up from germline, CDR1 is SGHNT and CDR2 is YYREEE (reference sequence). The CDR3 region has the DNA TGTGCCAGCAGCCCCCTCCGGGGGGTTGCTAGCGGACCCTACGAGCAGTACTTC. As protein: CASSPLRGVASGPYEQYF.

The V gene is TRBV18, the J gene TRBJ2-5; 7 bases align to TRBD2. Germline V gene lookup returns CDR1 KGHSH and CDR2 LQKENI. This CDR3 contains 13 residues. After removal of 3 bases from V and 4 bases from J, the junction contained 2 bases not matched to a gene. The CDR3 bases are TGTGCCAGCTCACCCCCGGGGGGAGAGACCCAGTACTTC. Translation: CASSPPGGETQYF.

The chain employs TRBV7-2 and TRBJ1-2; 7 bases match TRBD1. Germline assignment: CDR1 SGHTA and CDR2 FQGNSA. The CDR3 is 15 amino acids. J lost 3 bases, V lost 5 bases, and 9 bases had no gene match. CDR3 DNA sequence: TGTGCCAGCAGCGCGCGAGACAGGGCTGACTATGGCTACACCTTC. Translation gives CASSARDRADYGYTF.

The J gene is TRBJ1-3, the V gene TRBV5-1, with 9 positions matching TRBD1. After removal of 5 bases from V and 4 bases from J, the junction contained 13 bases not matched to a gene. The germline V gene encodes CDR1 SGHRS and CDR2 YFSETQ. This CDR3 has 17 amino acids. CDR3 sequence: CASRAVGDRELGNTIYF. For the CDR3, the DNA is TGCGCCAGCAGGGCGGTAGGGGACAGGGAATTGGGAAACACCATATATTTT.

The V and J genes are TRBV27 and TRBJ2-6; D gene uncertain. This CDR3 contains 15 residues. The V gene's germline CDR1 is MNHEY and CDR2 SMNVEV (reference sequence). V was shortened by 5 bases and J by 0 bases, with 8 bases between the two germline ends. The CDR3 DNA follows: TGTGCCAGCAGTCGAGTGATCTCTGGGGCCAACGTCCTGACTTTC. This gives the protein CASSRVISGANVLTF.

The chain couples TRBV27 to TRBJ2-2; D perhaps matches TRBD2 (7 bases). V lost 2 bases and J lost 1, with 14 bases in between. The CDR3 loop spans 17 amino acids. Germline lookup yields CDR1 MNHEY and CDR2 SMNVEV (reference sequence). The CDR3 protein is CASSLRGERGNTGELFF. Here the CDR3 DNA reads TGTGCCAGCAGTTTAAGGGGGGAGCGGGGGAACACCGGGGAGCTGTTTTTT.

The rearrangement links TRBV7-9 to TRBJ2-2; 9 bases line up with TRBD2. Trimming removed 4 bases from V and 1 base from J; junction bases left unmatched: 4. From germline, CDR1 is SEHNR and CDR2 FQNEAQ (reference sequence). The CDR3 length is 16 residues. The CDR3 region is CASSSRLAVNTGELFF. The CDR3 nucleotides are TGTGCCAGCAGCTCCCGACTAGCGGTGAACACCGGGGAGCTGTTTTTT.